This TCR beta chain was captured in a study of neoadjuvant nivolumab and ipilimumab in lung cancer. Study-level results: Only two of four nivolumab-treated tumors gained richness and clonality by surgery.

TCRdb's copy holds only in-frame clones and misses some; the assay was immunoSEQ multiplex PCR. The table has around 13,000 clones, around 70% seen once. Germline CDR1 KGHSH, CDR2 LQKENI. V lost 8 bases, J lost 0 bases, and 14 bases lay in between. The CDR3 loop spans 14 amino acids. Points on this clone: Its matching antigen is unknown.

The TCR was taken from an adult with non-small cell lung cancer. This chain uses TRBV18 with TRBJ2-7; maybe TRBD2 (6 bases). The sequencing here drew on peripheral blood, taken after neoadjuvant nivolumab, alone or with ipilimumab, at or shortly before surgery. The CDR3 loop is CASDGGQGSYEQYF. The CDR3 DNA follows: TGTGCCAGCGACGGGGGTCAGGGCTCCTACGAGCAGTACTTC. The full variable domain, with the rest looked up from reference TRBV18 and TRBJ2-7, is NAGVMQNPRHLVRRRGQEARLRCSPMKGHSHVYWYRQLPEEGLKFMVYLQKENIIDESGMPKERFSAEFPKEGPSILRIQQVVRGDSAAYFCASDGGQGSYEQYFGPGTRLTVT.